These T cell receptor beta chains were read from a single sample in a study of OX40 agonist ivuxolimab in advanced cancers. The method was immunoSEQ multiplex PCR; TCRdb's version includes in-frame clones alone and lacks a portion of them. This sample yields about 65,000 clones, of which approximately 89% are seen a single time; 0.85% to 1.2% belongs to the top ten. This material consisted of CD4+ or CD8+ T cells sorted from blood, taken in a trial of the OX40 agonist ivuxolimab. The receptors stem from an adult with an advanced solid tumor such as melanoma, head and neck, liver or kidney cancer. CDR3s include the opening cysteine and the closing phenylalanine or tryptophan. A D gene is named only where the DNA matches it firmly. Size values are once, few and many counts, or a class for expanded clones, and some rows have none.

>-|TRBJ2-7|TRBD1|TRBV30|14
TGTGCCTGGAGTGCCGGACAGGGGGGGGTCAAGCAGTACTTC
CAWSAGQGGVKQYF
>-|TRBJ2-5|TRBD2|TRBV6-1|15
TGTGCCAGCAGTGAACTAGCGGGTCTCCAAGAGACCCAGTACTTC
CASSELAGLQETQYF
>-|TRBJ2-7|-|TRBV2|14
TGTGCCAGCAGATTACCCGGACAGACCTACGAGCAGTACTTC
CASRLPGQTYEQYF
>-|TRBJ1-2|-|TRBV5-6|16
TGTGCCAGCAGCTGGACTGGGGGAGCCGGCGTGCGGGGCTACACCTTC
CASSWTGGAGVRGYTF
>-|TRBJ1-6|-|TRBV6-6|12
TGTGCCAGCCGCTCCTATAATTCACCCCTCCACTTT
CASRSYNSPLHF
>-|TRBJ1-1|-|TRBV7-2|14
TGTGCCAGCAGCTTACAAAGGGGGGGCACTGAAGCTTTCTTT
CASSLQRGGTEAFF
>-|TRBJ2-2|-|TRBV25-1|14
TGTGCCAGCAGTGCCACACAGGGTGCCGGGGAGCTGTTTTTT
CASSATQGAGELFF
>-|TRBJ2-5|TRBD2|TRBV7-8|16
TGTGCCAGCAGCTTTCTGGGCGGGGGGCCGCAAGAGACCCAGTACTTC
CASSFLGGGPQETQYF
>-|TRBJ2-7|TRBD1|TRBV14|15
TGTGCCAGCAGCCGAGCCGGGACAGGGTCGGGCGAGCAGTACTTC
CASSRAGTGSGEQYF
>-|TRBJ2-3|TRBD1|TRBV7-8|16
TGTGCCAGCAGCGACGGACAGGGGACCCCCACAGATACGCAGTATTTT
CASSDGQGTPTDTQYF
>-|TRBJ1-4|TRBD1|TRBV19|14
TGTGCCAGTAGAACCGGGACAGTCAATGAAAAACTGTTTTTT
CASRTGTVNEKLFF
>-|TRBJ1-5|TRBD1|TRBV10-3|16
TGTGCCATCAGTGAGTCACCAGGGGGTAGCAATCAGCCCCAGCATTTT
CAISESPGGSNQPQHF
>-|TRBJ2-5|-|TRBV30|15
TGTGCCTGGAGTGTACGGGGGCAGGGGTTGGAGACCCAGTACTTC
CAWSVRGQGLETQYF
>-|TRBJ1-3|-|TRBV7-9|13
TGTGCCAGCAGCTTAGGGAACGGGAACACCATATATTTT
CASSLGNGNTIYF
>-|TRBJ2-2|TRBD1|TRBV5-5|16
TGTGCCAGCAGCTCAACAGGGGGCGCGAGAACCGGGGAGCTGTTTTTT
CASSSTGGARTGELFF
>-|TRBJ1-1|-|TRBV6-5|15
TGTGCCAGCAGTTCCCCGTACGGGATTGGGGCTGAAGCTTTCTTT
CASSSPYGIGAEAFF
>once|TRBJ1-3|-|TRBV13|17
TGTGCCAGCAGCCCGAGACCCACGGGGCTCGCTGGAAACACCATATATTTT
CASSPRPTGLAGNTIYF
>-|TRBJ1-2|-|TRBV19|13
TGTGCCAGTGTCGCGACTGCCCGGTATGGCTACACCTTC
CASVATARYGYTF
>-|TRBJ1-2|TRBD1|TRBV6-1|15
TGTGCCAGCAGTGAAGTGAGACAGGGGATATCCAAACACACCTTC
CASSEVRQGISKHTF
>-|TRBJ1-2|-|TRBV19|14
TGTGCCAGTAGTATTACAAATGCTAACTATGGCTACACCTTC
CASSITNANYGYTF
>-|TRBJ2-5|-|TRBV5-1|14
TGCGCCAGCAGCTTGGTGGGGGAGGCGGAGACCCAGTACTTC
CASSLVGEAETQYF
>-|TRBJ2-3|-|TRBV30|11
TGTGCCTGGAGCTGGGAGAATACGCAGTATTTT
CAWSWENTQYF
>-|TRBJ2-1|TRBD2|TRBV11-3|15
TGTGCCAGCAGCTTAGTAGCGGGGGGGTACAATGAGCAGTTCTTC
CASSLVAGGYNEQFF
>-|TRBJ2-5|TRBD2|TRBV2|16
TGTGCCAGCAGTGAACAGGGGCGGGGGGGCCCTGAGACCCAGTACTTC
CASSEQGRGGPETQYF
>-|TRBJ1-2|-|TRBV29-1|14
TGCAGCGCTATTACAGGGTCAGAGGGCTATGGCTACACCTTC
CSAITGSEGYGYTF
>-|TRBJ2-1|-|TRBV5-1|13
TGCGCCAGCAGCTTGGAACGCGGTTTTGAGCAGTTCTTC
CASSLERGFEQFF
>-|TRBJ2-6|-|TRBV4-2|19
TGTGCCAGCAGCCAGGGGTTAAGCAGGGCCGCCTCTGGGGCCAACGTCCTGACTTTC
CASSQGLSRAASGANVLTF
>-|TRBJ2-3|TRBD2|TRBV7-2|16
TGTGCCAGCAGCTTAGCTGGCGGGGGGAATACAGATACGCAGTATTTT
CASSLAGGGNTDTQYF
>-|TRBJ1-6|-|TRBV30|16
TGTGCCTGGAGCCCTCCCGGGACGTTAGGCAATTCACCCCTCCACTTT
CAWSPPGTLGNSPLHF
>-|TRBJ2-5|TRBD2|TRBV7-2|14
TGTGCCAGCAGCCGACTAGCGGGGATGGAGACCCAGTACTTC
CASSRLAGMETQYF
>-|TRBJ1-1|-|TRBV6-5|12
TGTGCCAGCAGTTCCTCTACCTCCGGAGCTTTCTTT
CASSSSTSGAFF